This T cell receptor beta chain was observed in a study of T cells after yellow fever vaccination. Background on the study: Each low-cell-number fraction was prepared by means of SMART-Seq v4 Ultra Low Input.

Study-level points and caveats: Detected again after the booster were most primary-vaccination clones, at 95% to 98% CD4 and 88% CD8. Researchers noted that a small share of clonotypes showed up in both CD4 and CD8 compartments.

V was clipped by 3 bases and J by 3 bases; unmatched bases: 10. Germline CDR1 is KGHDR and CDR2 is SFDVKD. The CDR3 runs to 17 residues. This clonotype was seen ten or more times. Its antigen remains unknown. TCRdb itself ran the 5' RACE reads through MiXCR, one entry per CDR3 protein. The sample has nearly 70,000 distinct CDR3 sequences, about 7% seen once. The chain employs TRBV24-1 and TRBJ2-1; TRBD1 matches 7 bases. The sequence was obtained from a man younger than 30 who received the YFV17D yellow fever vaccine. The specimen was CD8+ T cells sorted from PBMCs, collected around 45 days after the first yellow fever vaccination. Written as DNA, the CDR3 is TGTGCCACCAGTGATGCACGGGACAGTCACGGCTACAATGAGCAGTTCTTC. Translated: CATSDARDSHGYNEQFF.